This TCR beta chain was sequenced for a study of neoadjuvant anti-PD-1 for oral cavity cancer. As to this clone: Its antigen is not identified.

Generated by immunoSEQ multiplex PCR, the TCRdb table keeps only in-frame clones and is missing some. Here the sample spans roughly 15,000 clones, 55% to 65% being singletons. General study findings and limits: Each response group had just three patients in TCR analyses.

This clonotype originated in a person between 35 and 79 years old with oral cavity squamous cell carcinoma. Specimen: PBMCs, collected before nivolumab (anti-PD-1) treatment.

The DNA of the CDR3 is TGCAGCGTTGAGGGCAGAACCTACGAGCAGTACTTC. It specifies CSVEGRTYEQYF. The chain links TRBV29-1 to TRBJ2-7; the D is unclear. CDR1 SQVTM and CDR2 ANQGSEA come from the germline V gene. The V gene lost 3 bases and the J gene lost 2 bases, with 8 bases spanning the gap. The CDR3 is made up of 12 amino acids.